A single sample is the source of the 30 T cell receptor beta chains below, sequenced in a study of T cells in Graves' hyperthyroidism and ophthalmopathy. Researchers amplified the TCR beta CDR3 regions from RNA transcripts. First-round RT-PCR with HTBI primers amplified the TCR CDR3 region. TCRdb re-derived calls from the multiplex PCR reads in MiXCR, one entry per CDR3 protein. Of around 520,000 distinct CDR3 sequences in the sample, roughly an eighth were seen once. The sequencing sample was made of blood. These receptors all come from a woman aged 18-29 years with Graves' hyperthyroidism.

This clonotype has just one count. A much larger clone differs from this one at a single base, so this may be a read error. This chain joins TRBV20-1 and TRBJ2-5; TRBD2 agrees at 13 bases. Germline V gives CDR1 DFQATT, CDR2 SNEGSKA (reference sequence). The length of the CDR3 is 16 residues. The V segment lost 3 bases and the J segment 5 bases; nucleotides outside the gene matches: 9. In DNA, the CDR3 is TGCAGTGCTAGCGGGACTAGCGGGATTCAGGGGGAGACCCAGTACTTC. Amino acids: CSASGTSGIQGETQYF.

The genes are TRBV7-9 and TRBJ2-1; D perhaps matches TRBD2 (6 bases). The germline V gene encodes CDR1 SEHNR and CDR2 FQNEAQ (reference sequence). The CDR3 consists of 15 residues. V was shortened by 4 bases and J by 4 bases, with 14 bases between the two germline ends. CDR3 sequence (DNA): TGTGCCAGCAGCTCCGAGCGGGTATCTTACAATGAGCAGTTCTTC. This gives the protein CASSSERVSYNEQFF. Based on the CDR3 plus reference TRBV7-9 and TRBJ2-1, the full variable domain is DTGVSQNPRHKITKRGQNVTFRCDPISEHNRLYWYRQTLGQGPEFLTYFQNEAQLEKSRLLSDRFSAERPKGSFSTLEIQRTEQGDSAMYLCASSSERVSYNEQFFGPGTRLTVL.

This clonotype has ten or more counts. In DNA, the CDR3 is TGTGCCAGTAGTATGGGAGGCAGGGGGGGCACTGAAGCTTTCTTT. Its translation: CASSMGGRGGTEAFF. V usage is TRBV19 and J usage is TRBJ1-1; 7 bases line up with TRBD1. The CDR3 is 15 residues long. CDR1 and CDR2 from the germline V gene are LNHDA and SQIVND (reference sequence). The J segment lost 4 bases and the V segment lost 3 bases, leaving 8 bases of the junction unmatched.

The table lists this clonotype with a few counts. The rearrangement uses TRBV4-1 and TRBJ1-1; perhaps TRBD1 as D (5 bases). CDR1 and CDR2 (germline): MGHRA, YSYEKL. This CDR3 comprises 14 residues. V was clipped by 3 bases and J by 2 bases, with 10 bases between them. The CDR3 bases are TGCGCCAGCAGCCATGGGACTTCAAACACTGAAGCTTTCTTT. Its translation is CASSHGTSNTEAFF.

This clonotype showed up many times. The genes are TRBV3-1 and TRBJ2-4; D not resolved. Trimming shortened V by 1 base and J by 9 bases, and 7 bases separated the two germline ends. Per germline, CDR1 LGHDT and CDR2 YNNKEL (reference sequence). The CDR3 sequence is 12 residues long. CDR3 in amino acids: CASSQGRSIQYF. In DNA form, the CDR3 reads TGTGCCAGCAGCCAAGGGAGAAGCATTCAGTACTTC. Together with reference TRBV3-1 and TRBJ2-4, the CDR3 gives the full variable domain: DTAVSQTPKYLVTQMGNDKSIKCEQNLGHDTMYWYKQDSKKFLKIMFSYNNKELIINETVPNRFSPKSPDKAHLNLHINSLELGDSAVYFCASSQGRSIQYFGAGTRLSVL.

This clonotype was found many times. The chain is built from TRBV6-2 or TRBV6-3 and TRBJ1-2; D gene ambiguous. CDR1 and CDR2 from the germline V gene are MNHEY and SVGEGT. V lost 6 bases, J lost 2 bases, and 7 bases lay in between. The CDR3 has 12 amino acids. The DNA for the CDR3 is TGTGCCAGCAGCCCCCGCAACTATGGCTACACCTTC. Its protein is CASSPRNYGYTF.

The chain couples TRBV18 to TRBJ1-2; possible D gene TRBD1, 5 bases. The length of the CDR3 is 15 residues. Germline loops: CDR1 KGHSH, CDR2 LQKENI. Trimming cost V 2 bases and J 3 bases, with 13 bases left between them. CDR3 amino acids: CASSPKQRDYYGYTF. The CDR3 DNA reads as TGTGCCAGCTCACCAAAACAACGGGACTACTATGGCTACACCTTC.

This clonotype was picked up many times. The chain has TRBV7-6 and TRBJ1-2, with a possible D match to TRBD1 (5 bases). There are 15 residues in the CDR3. V gave up 7 bases and J gave up 8 bases, with 23 bases separating them. CDR1 is SGHVS and CDR2 is FNYEAQ in the germline V gene. The CDR3: CASTRLGNGQGGYTF. The CDR3 bases are TGTGCCAGCACCAGATTGGGGAACGGACAAGGAGGCTACACCTTC.

This clonotype was detected a few times. The chain is built from TRBV7-9 and TRBJ1-2; D is possibly TRBD1 (6 bases). Germline V gives CDR1 SEHNR, CDR2 FQNEAQ (reference sequence). The CDR3 loop spans 16 amino acids. V was cut by 3 bases and J by 0 bases, with 14 bases left in between. The CDR3 nucleotides are TGTGCCAGCAGCTTTGTAGGGGGGAGTGCTAACTATGGCTACACCTTC. As protein: CASSFVGGSANYGYTF.

This clonotype was seen repeatedly, ten times or more. The chain employs TRBV5-6 and TRBJ2-5; D call uncertain. V dropped 4 bases and J dropped 0 bases, with 13 bases sitting between them. This CDR3 has 15 residues. The germline gives CDR1 SGHDT, CDR2 YYEEEE. The CDR3 region is CASSPLARYQETQYF. The CDR3 DNA reads as TGTGCCAGCAGCCCACTGGCCAGATACCAAGAGACCCAGTACTTC.

This chain connects TRBV6-1 to TRBJ1-4; D ambiguous. Trimming removed 5 bases from V and 6 bases from J, with 13 bases in between. The CDR3 contains 14 residues. The germline gives CDR1 MNHNS, CDR2 SASEGT. CDR3 in DNA: TGTGCCAGCAGTCAAGGACTGCAGGATGAAAAACTGTTTTTT. Residues: CASSQGLQDEKLFF.

The chain recombines TRBV2 with TRBJ1-1, with TRBD1 matching 8 bases. Unmatched junction bases numbered 9, after V lost 3 bases and J lost 6 bases. Germline CDR1 is SNHLY and CDR2 is FYNNEI. This CDR3 spans 15 amino acids. The CDR3: CASSDDGQGGAEAFF. In DNA form, the CDR3 reads TGTGCCAGCAGTGACGACGGACAGGGAGGAGCTGAAGCTTTCTTT.

Concerning this clonotype: A much larger clone sits a single nucleotide away, making a read error possible. V is TRBV9 and J is TRBJ1-1; no clear D gene. The CDR3 covers 16 residues. Germline-derived CDR1 and CDR2 are SGDLS and YYNGEE. This CDR3 is CASSVGASPGDTDAFF. CDR3 bases: TGTGCCAGCAGCGTAGGGGCCAGCCCAGGAGACACTGACGCTTTCTTT.

V usage is TRBV7-9 and J usage is TRBJ2-3; 9 nucleotides align to TRBD2. With V trimmed by 2 bases and J by 4 bases, 7 bases remained unmatched. The germline CDR1 and CDR2 sequences are SEHNR and FQNEAQ (reference sequence). The CDR3 extends over 16 amino acids. CDR3 nucleotides: TGTGCCAGCAGCTTACGTAGCGGGAGCAGCTCAGATACGCAGTATTTT. Translation: CASSLRSGSSSDTQYF.

The chain joins TRBV6-1 to TRBJ2-2; 10 nucleotides agree with TRBD2. Germline V gene lookup returns CDR1 MNHNS and CDR2 SASEGT. J gave up 2 bases and V 11 bases, and 11 bases lay outside the gene matches. This CDR3 contains 16 residues. CDR3 residues: CALASGSSRNTGELFF. Here the CDR3 DNA reads TGTGCCCTGGCTAGCGGGAGTTCTAGAAACACCGGGGAGCTGTTTTTT.

This clonotype showed up many times. This chain joins TRBV2 and TRBJ1-1, with TRBD1 matching 7 bases. V lost 6 bases and J lost 11; bases outside the gene matches: 15. The CDR3 loop spans 14 amino acids. Germline V gene lookup returns CDR1 SNHLY and CDR2 FYNNEI. This chain's CDR3 is CASRATGVGGLAFF. DNA for the CDR3: TGTGCCAGCAGGGCAACAGGGGTGGGCGGCTTGGCTTTCTTT. The full variable domain, rest sourced from reference TRBV2 and TRBJ1-1, is EPEVTQTPSHQVTQMGQEVILRCVPISNHLYFYWYRQILGQKVEFLVSFYNNEISEKSEIFDDQFSVERPDGSNFTLKIRSTKLEDSAMYFCASRATGVGGLAFFGQGTRLTVV.

This clonotype was detected only a few times. The chain employs TRBV20-1 and TRBJ1-3; D is unclear. The CDR3 covers 13 residues. Germline lookup yields CDR1 DFQATT and CDR2 SNEGSKA (reference sequence). V gave up 8 bases and J gave up 2 bases, with 13 bases separating them. CDR3 bases: TGCAGTACTCTGTGGCGGCCTGGAAACACCATATATTTT. Translating gives CSTLWRPGNTIYF.

This clonotype was counted at least ten times. The chain couples TRBV5-1 to TRBJ2-1; TRBD2 matches 7 bases. V trimming: 2 bases; J trimming: 7 bases; junction bases outside the gene matches: 9. From germline, CDR1 is SGHRS and CDR2 YFSETQ. The CDR3 is made up of 15 amino acids. CDR3 sequence reads: CASSFQGRADNEQFF. CDR3 in DNA: TGCGCCAGCAGCTTCCAAGGGAGGGCCGATAATGAGCAGTTCTTC.

This clonotype turned up a few times. V usage is TRBV9 and J usage is TRBJ1-4; no firm D call. The germline V gene has CDR1 SGDLS and CDR2 YYNGEE. V lost 0 bases to trimming and J lost 8 bases, with 8 bases between them. There are 13 residues in the CDR3. The CDR3 DNA follows: TGTGCCAGCAGCGTAGCTGGGAGCGAAAAACTGTTTTTT. Protein sequence: CASSVAGSEKLFF.

The rearrangement joins TRBV7-2 to TRBJ2-3; a weak D match, TRBD2 (7 bases). Between the trimmed V and J ends, which lost 3 bases and 6 bases, there was a span of 22 bases. CDR1 is SGHTA, CDR2 FQGNSA, per germline. The CDR3 covers 17 residues. The CDR3 sequence is CASSFLPGGGGSDTQYF. CDR3 coding DNA: TGTGCCAGCAGCTTCCTACCGGGGGGCGGCGGGAGTGATACGCAGTATTTT.

This clonotype was counted at least ten times. V and J are TRBV12-3 or TRBV12-4 and TRBJ2-1; 8 bases agree with TRBD2. J lost 9 bases, V lost 6 bases, and 10 bases had no gene match. This CDR3 is built from 14 residues. The CDR3 DNA follows: TGTGCCAGCAGCCCAGGACTAGCTCTTCGTGAGCAGTTCTTC. Protein sequence: CASSPGLALREQFF.

This clonotype was seen repeatedly, ten times or more. This chain uses TRBV29-1 with TRBJ2-3, with D perhaps TRBD1 (6 bases). Between the trimmed V and J ends, which lost 4 bases and 0 bases, there was a span of 8 bases. The CDR3 length is 13 residues. Germline V gives CDR1 SQVTM, CDR2 ANQGSEA. DNA for the CDR3: TGCAGCGTTGGGGACAAAAGCACAGATACGCAGTATTTT. Translating gives CSVGDKSTDTQYF.

This clonotype showed up many times. The chain recombines TRBV2 with TRBJ1-2; D is uncertain. The CDR3 covers 13 residues. The V end lost 2 bases, the J end lost 5 bases, and 9 bases lay between the germline ends. CDR1 is SNHLY, CDR2 FYNNEI, per germline. The DNA for the CDR3 is TGTGCCAGCAGTGAACAGGACCTTTATGGCTACACCTTC. Its translation is CASSEQDLYGYTF.

This clonotype occurred many times. The CDR3 bases are TGTGCCAGCAGTTTATGGCCTTCGGGAAAGGCCTACGAGCAGTACTTC. Translation gives CASSLWPSGKAYEQYF. The chain employs TRBV28 and TRBJ2-7; TRBD2 might be the D (5 bases). The CDR3 covers 16 residues. Trimming left V 0 bases short and J 2 bases short, with 14 bases between. Germline CDR1 reads MDHEN; CDR2 reads SYDVKM.

This sequence joins TRBV18 and TRBJ2-5; the D gene is possibly TRBD2 (5 bases). The V gene lost 1 base and the J gene lost 4 bases, with 10 bases spanning the gap. This CDR3 region has 14 residues. Germline V gene data show CDR1 as KGHSH and CDR2 as LQKENI. The CDR3 sequence: CASSPQGSGETQYF. CDR3 coding DNA: TGTGCCAGCTCACCACAGGGCAGCGGAGAGACCCAGTACTTC.

This clonotype was detected ten times or more. The chain couples TRBV7-8 to TRBJ2-1, with no clear D. V was clipped by 5 bases and J by 10 bases, with 18 bases between them. The length of the CDR3 is 14 residues. CDR1 and CDR2 from the germline V gene are SGHVS and FQNEAQ. The CDR3: CASSVSFPIGEQFF. CDR3 nucleotides: TGTGCCAGCAGCGTTTCCTTCCCTATTGGAGAGCAGTTCTTC. Supplemented by reference TRBV7-8 and TRBJ2-1, the full variable domain reads GAGVSQSPRYKVAKRGQDVALRCDPISGHVSLFWYQQALGQGPEFLTYFQNEAQLDKSGLPSDRFFAERPEGSVSTLKIQRTQQEDSAVYLCASSVSFPIGEQFFGPGTRLTVL.

This clonotype was recorded at least ten times. The chain is built from TRBV2 and TRBJ2-1; D not certain. Germline V gene data show CDR1 as SNHLY and CDR2 as FYNNEI. The V end lost 5 bases, the J end lost 1 base, and 12 bases lay between the germline ends. CDR3 length: 15 residues. CDR3 residues: CASSIGVGSYNEQFF. The CDR3 nucleotides are TGTGCCAGCAGTATCGGTGTGGGATCCTACAATGAGCAGTTCTTC.

This clonotype was seen repeatedly, ten times or more. The chain is built from TRBV7-9 and TRBJ1-1; no clear D. Germline CDR1 and CDR2: SEHNR and FQNEAQ (reference sequence). The CDR3 loop spans 15 amino acids. Trimming removed 1 base from V and 1 base from J, with 10 bases in between. The chain's CDR3 is CASSLGARQNTEAFF. The CDR3 region has the DNA TGTGCCAGCAGCTTAGGCGCAAGACAGAACACTGAAGCTTTCTTT.

The table lists this clonotype with many counts. V is TRBV2 and J is TRBJ2-7, with D maybe TRBD1 (6 bases). The CDR3 spans 12 residues. CDR1 and CDR2 from the germline V gene are SNHLY and FYNNEI. V lost 6 bases, J lost 2 bases, and 8 bases lay in between. The CDR3 reads CASRRDTYEQYV. The CDR3 region has the DNA TGTGCCAGCAGGAGGGACACCTACGAGCAGTACGTC.

This clonotype has ten or more counts. The chain couples TRBV5-5 to TRBJ2-1; D may be TRBD1 (6 bases). Germline V lookup: CDR1 SGHKS, CDR2 YYEKEE (reference sequence). CDR3 size: 15 residues. Trimming shortened V by 1 base and J by 7 bases, and 15 bases separated the two germline ends. CDR3 amino acids: CASSLSPGAGNEQFF. CDR3 bases: TGTGCCAGCAGCTTGTCGCCAGGGGCTGGGAATGAGCAGTTCTTC.